The sequence of this T cell receptor (beta chain) was determined in a study of T cells after yellow fever vaccination. In regard to this clonotype: Its antigen is still unknown.

Study-level results: The presence of abundant clonotypes contaminating from the bulk population was possible in FACS-sorted repertoires. A secondary response was less intense yet reached its peak sooner, at day 5 versus 15. The booster response re-showed most primary clones: over 95% CD4, around 85% CD8.

TCR cDNA was made by 5'RACE template switching, adding a universal primer site and UMIs. TCRdb independently ran MiXCR on the 5' RACE reads; one entry per CDR3 protein. The table shows some 350,000 distinct CDR3 sequences, with more than 5.5% occurring only once. The V gene's germline CDR1 is DFQATT and CDR2 SNEGSKA (reference sequence). The V segment lost 5 bases and the J segment 5 bases; nucleotides outside the gene matches: 6. The CDR3 contains 13 residues. This sequence originates from a man aged 25-40 years who received the YFV17D yellow fever vaccine. The chain carries TRBV20-1 and TRBJ2-5, with 9 positions matching TRBD1. The material was PBMCs, obtained 5 days after the yellow fever booster vaccination. The CDR3 here is CSAVQGARETQYF. In nucleotides, the CDR3 is TGCAGTGCTGTACAGGGGGCGAGGGAGACCCAGTACTTC.